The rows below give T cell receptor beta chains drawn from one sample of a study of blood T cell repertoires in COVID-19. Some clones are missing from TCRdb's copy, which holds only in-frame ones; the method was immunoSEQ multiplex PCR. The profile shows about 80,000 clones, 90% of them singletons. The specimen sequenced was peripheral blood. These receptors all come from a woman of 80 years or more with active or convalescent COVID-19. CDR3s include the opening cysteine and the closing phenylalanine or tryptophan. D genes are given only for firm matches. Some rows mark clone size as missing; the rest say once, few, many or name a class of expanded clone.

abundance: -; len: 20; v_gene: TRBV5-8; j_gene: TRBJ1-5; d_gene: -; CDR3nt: TGTGCCAGCAGAGGGGGTTCCGGACATTTCGCTCCCTTTAGCAATCAGCCCCAGCATTTT; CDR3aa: CASRGGSGHFAPFSNQPQHF
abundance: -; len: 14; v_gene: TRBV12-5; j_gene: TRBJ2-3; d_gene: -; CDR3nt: TGTGCTAGTGGTTTTGGAGAATCCGCAGATACGCAGTATTTT; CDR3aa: CASGFGESADTQYF
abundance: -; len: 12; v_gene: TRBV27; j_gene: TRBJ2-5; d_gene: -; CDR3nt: TGTGCCAGCAGTTTTAGGGGAGAGACCCAGTACTTC; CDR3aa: CASSFRGETQYF
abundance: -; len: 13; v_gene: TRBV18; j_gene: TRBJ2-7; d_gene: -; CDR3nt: TGTGCCAGCTCACCACCCAGCTCCTACGAGCAGTACTTC; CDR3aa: CASSPPSSYEQYF
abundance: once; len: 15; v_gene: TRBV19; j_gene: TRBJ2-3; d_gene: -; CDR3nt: TGTGCCAGTAGGGAGTCGCTGGCGAACACAGATACGCAGTATTTT; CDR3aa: CASRESLANTDTQYF
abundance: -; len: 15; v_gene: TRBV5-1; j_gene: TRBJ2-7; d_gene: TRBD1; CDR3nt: TGCGCCAGCAGCTTAGGGCGGACAGGGAACTACGAGCAGTACTTC; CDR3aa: CASSLGRTGNYEQYF
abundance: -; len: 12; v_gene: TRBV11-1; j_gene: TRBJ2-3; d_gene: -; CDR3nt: TGTGCCAGCAGCCTTTCAGAAGATACGCAGTATTTT; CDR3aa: CASSLSEDTQYF
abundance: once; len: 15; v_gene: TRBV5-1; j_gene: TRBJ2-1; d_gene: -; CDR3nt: TGCGCCAGCAGCCCCAATCCGGGTTCCTACAATGAGCAGTTCTTC; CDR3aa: CASSPNPGSYNEQFF
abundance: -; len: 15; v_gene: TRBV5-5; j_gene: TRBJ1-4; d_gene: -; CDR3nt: TGTGCCAGCAGCTTAGTAGGGGATCCTTCCGAAAAACTGTTTTTT; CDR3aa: CASSLVGDPSEKLFF
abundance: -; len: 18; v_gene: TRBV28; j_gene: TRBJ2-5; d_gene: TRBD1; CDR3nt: TGTGCCAGCAGTCTGGACCGGGACAGGGTATTCGGCCAAGAGACCCAGTACTTC; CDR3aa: CASSLDRDRVFGQETQYF
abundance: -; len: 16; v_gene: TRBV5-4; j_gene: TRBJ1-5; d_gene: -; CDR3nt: TGTGCCAGCAGCCATCCTAACAGGGCAAGCAATCAGCCCCAGCATTTT; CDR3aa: CASSHPNRASNQPQHF
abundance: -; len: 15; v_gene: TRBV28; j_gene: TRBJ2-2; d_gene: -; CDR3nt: TGTGCCAGCAGGCCTCCCGAACTAGTGGGCGGGGAGCTGTTTTTT; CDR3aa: CASRPPELVGGELFF
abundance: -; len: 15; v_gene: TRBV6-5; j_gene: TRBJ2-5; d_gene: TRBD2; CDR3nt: TGTGCCAGCAGCCCACTAGCGGACTCCCAAGAGACCCAGTACTTC; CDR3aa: CASSPLADSQETQYF
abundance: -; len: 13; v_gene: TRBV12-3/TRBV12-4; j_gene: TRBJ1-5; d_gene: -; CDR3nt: TGTGCCAGCAGGATGGGAGTTCAACAGCCCCAGCATTTT; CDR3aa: CASRMGVQQPQHF
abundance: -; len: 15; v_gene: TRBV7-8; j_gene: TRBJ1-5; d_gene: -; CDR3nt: TGTGCCAGCAGCTTAGACCCCCAGGGGCATCAGCCCCAGCATTTT; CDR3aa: CASSLDPQGHQPQHF
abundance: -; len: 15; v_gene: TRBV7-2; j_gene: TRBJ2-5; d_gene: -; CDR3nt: TGTGCCAGCAGCTTAGTACGGGAGTCTTTGGAGACCCAGTACTTC; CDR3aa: CASSLVRESLETQYF
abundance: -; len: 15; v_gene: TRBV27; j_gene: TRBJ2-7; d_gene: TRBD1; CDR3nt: TGTGCCAGCAGTTCACCGGGACAGGGCCGTCATGGGCAGTACTTC; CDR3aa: CASSSPGQGRHGQYF
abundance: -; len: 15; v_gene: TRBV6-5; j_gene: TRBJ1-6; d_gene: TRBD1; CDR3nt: TGTGCCAGCAGTTCCGACAGGGACGATAATTCACCCCTCCACTTT; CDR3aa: CASSSDRDDNSPLHF
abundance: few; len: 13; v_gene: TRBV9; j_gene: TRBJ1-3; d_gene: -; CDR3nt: TGTGCCAGCAGCGCCAATACGGTAGACACCATATATTTT; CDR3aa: CASSANTVDTIYF
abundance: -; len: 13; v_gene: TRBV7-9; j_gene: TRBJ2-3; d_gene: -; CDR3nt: TGTGCCAGCAGTCCCCTCGGCACAGATACGCAGTATTTT; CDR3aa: CASSPLGTDTQYF
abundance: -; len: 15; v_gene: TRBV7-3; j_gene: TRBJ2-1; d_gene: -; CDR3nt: TGTGCCAGCAGCCCGGGTAGCGGCACCTACAATGAGCAGTTCTTC; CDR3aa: CASSPGSGTYNEQFF
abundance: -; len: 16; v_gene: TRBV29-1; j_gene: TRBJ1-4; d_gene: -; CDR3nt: TGCAGCGTTGAGATGGGAACGGGGGGCGCTTATGAAAAACTGTTTTTT; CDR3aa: CSVEMGTGGAYEKLFF